Shown below are 2 T cell receptor beta chains from a single sample sequenced in a study of T-cell memory formation after mild COVID-19 (dated by TCRdb to the early 2020s). The library was made by 5' RACE. Sequencing was performed on an Illumina NovaSeq 6000. The public reads were run again by TCRdb, first through fastp at Q25 and then through MiXCR, and only productive beta chains were kept. Merged by CDR3 protein, the rows form single entries marked with the most common genes and DNA. For this sample there are around 390,000 distinct CDR3 sequences; roughly 15% appear just once. 20% to 25% of the sample lies in the top ten. Sequenced input: PBMCs or a T cell subset sorted from them (not recorded which). The receptor set was obtained from a man aged 18-30 years who had mild COVID-19 (a few samples of this study predate the infection). The sample titles of this study are shuffled in the database, so cell type and time point are left out; the donor was told from shared clones.

This clonotype was seen a handful of times. The chain employs TRBV7-2 and TRBJ1-1, with no clear D. Trimming pared 9 bases from V and 1 base from J, leaving 9 bases between. Looked up from germline, CDR1 is SGHTA and CDR2 is FQGNSA. The CDR3 extends over 12 amino acids. CDR3 nucleotide sequence: TGTGCCAGTGGTCAGTCGAACACTGAAGCTTTCTTT. Translation gives CASGQSNTEAFF. The full variable domain, rest sourced from reference TRBV7-2 and TRBJ1-1, is GAGVSQSPSNKVTEKGKDVELRCDPISGHTALYWYRQSLGQGLEFLIYFQGNSAPDKSGLPSDRFSAERTGGSVSTLTIQRTQQEDSAVYLCASGQSNTEAFFGQGTRLTVV.

The chain has TRBV25-1 and TRBJ2-3, with TRBD1 identical over 7 bases. Germline CDR1 reads MGHDK; CDR2 reads SYGVNS. Trimming cost V 5 bases and J 2 bases; bases outside gene matches: 4. This CDR3 has 14 amino acids. DNA for the CDR3: TGTGCCAGCAGTCAAGGGGGCCCCACAGATACGCAGTATTTT. It translates to CASSQGGPTDTQYF.